Presented here are 12 T cell receptor beta chains from one specimen sequenced in a study of CD8+ T cells in alopecia areata. Treatment described: oral pan-JAK inhibitor, 5-10 mg twice daily. cDNA prepared by RNA extraction and subsequent reverse transcription served as the template for sequencing. This table comes from immunoSEQ multiplex PCR, and its TCRdb copy is limited to in-frame clones, with some not included. The sample comprises under 350,000 clones, about 62% of which are singletons, and under 2% rests with the top ten. The material sequenced was CD4+ T cells sorted from blood, taken at week 24, from a patient treated with tofacitinib. Receptors were obtained from a human donor with alopecia areata.

This chain uses TRBV5-4 with TRBJ2-5, with a possible D match to TRBD1 (6 bases). V was shortened by 1 base and J by 5 bases, with 9 bases between the two germline ends. The CDR3 covers 13 residues. CDR1 SGHNT and CDR2 YYREEE come from the germline V gene (reference sequence). The CDR3 is CASSLRDKETQYF. DNA for the CDR3: TGTGCCAGCAGCTTGAGGGACAAGGAGACCCAGTACTTC.

This clone was recorded a few times. The chain couples TRBV28 to TRBJ1-2; 7 nucleotides line up with TRBD1. The CDR3 covers 15 residues. After removal of 6 bases from V and 7 bases from J, the junction contained 14 bases not matched to a gene. Germline assignment: CDR1 MDHEN and CDR2 SYDVKM. CDR3 nucleotide sequence: TGTGCCAGCAGGCCATCCGGACAGGAGGGATCTGGCTACACCTTC. This encodes CASRPSGQEGSGYTF.

This sequence joins TRBV18 and TRBJ2-1; 7 bases are a match to TRBD1. V lost 2 bases and J lost 9; bases outside the gene matches: 1. Germline assignment: CDR1 KGHSH and CDR2 LQKENI. CDR3 length equals 12 residues. The CDR3 coding sequence is TGTGCCAGCTCACCAAACAGGGGTGAGCAGTTCTTC. Its protein is CASSPNRGEQFF.

Only a few counts were recorded for this clone. Other nucleotide sequences in the sample specify the same CDR3. The V gene is TRBV7-2, the J gene TRBJ2-5; 14 nucleotides match TRBD2. V lost 1 base and J lost 2; bases outside the gene matches: 0. This CDR3 spans 16 amino acids. Looked up from germline, CDR1 is SGHTA and CDR2 is FQGNSA. CDR3 nucleotides: TGTGCCAGCAGCTTAGGACTAGCGGGGGGGCAAGAGACCCAGTACTTC. It codes for CASSLGLAGGQETQYF. Full variable domain (rest looked up from reference TRBV7-2 and TRBJ2-5): GAGVSQSPSNKVTEKGKDVELRCDPISGHTALYWYRQSLGQGLEFLIYFQGNSAPDKSGLPSDRFSAERTGGSVSTLTIQRTQQEDSAVYLCASSLGLAGGQETQYFGPGTRLLVL.

This clone was counted between two and nine times. The chain carries TRBV7-2 and TRBJ1-6; D is unresolved. CDR1 is SGHTA, CDR2 FQGNSA, per germline. This CDR3 region has 15 residues. V dropped 5 bases and J dropped 6 bases, with 14 bases sitting between them. DNA of the CDR3: TGTGCCAGCAGCCTTAATGGGAGACGTAATTCACCCCTCCACTTT. It is translated as CASSLNGRRNSPLHF.

The CDR3 sequence: CASSPRQGGYTF. DNA for the CDR3: TGTGCCAGCAGCCCCCGACAGGGCGGCTACACCTTC. The chain is built from TRBV7-8 and TRBJ1-2, with 7 positions matching TRBD1. Losses at the gene ends were 5 bases for V and 8 bases for J; bases not matched to a gene: 5. CDR3 size: 12 residues. From germline, CDR1 is SGHVS and CDR2 FQNEAQ.

The chain couples TRBV9 to TRBJ2-2, with unresolved D. V lost 4 bases and J lost 5, with 9 bases in between. This CDR3 has 13 amino acids. The germline V gene has CDR1 SGDLS and CDR2 YYNGEE. The CDR3 region has the DNA TGTGCCAGCAGCACCCGCCTTACCGGGGAGCTGTTTTTT. Translation gives CASSTRLTGELFF.

This clone was counted only a few times. The V call is TRBV7-9, the J call TRBJ1-4; TRBD1 matches 10 bases. Germline CDR1 reads SEHNR; CDR2 reads FQNEAQ (reference sequence). This CDR3 contains 17 residues. The V and J ends lost 5 bases and 5 bases, in that order; junction bases with no gene match: 11. The CDR3 here is CASSRRQGAKGNEKLFF. CDR3 coding DNA: TGTGCCAGCAGCCGCCGACAGGGGGCGAAGGGGAATGAAAAACTGTTTTTT.

The chain is built from TRBV7-8 and TRBJ1-1, with D possibly TRBD1 on 6 matching bases. This CDR3 region has 13 residues. Germline values: CDR1 SGHVS, CDR2 FQNEAQ. V lost 1 base and J 8 bases, leaving 11 bases between the germline ends. CDR3 sequence: CASSLGRGREAFF. CDR3 bases: TGTGCCAGCAGCTTAGGCAGGGGACGAGAAGCTTTCTTT.

The V gene is TRBV4-1, the J gene TRBJ2-1, with 11 bases matching TRBD2. CDR3 size: 20 residues. V lost 0 bases to trimming and J lost 0 bases; unmatched junction nucleotides: 10. The V gene's germline CDR1 is MGHRA and CDR2 YSYEKL. The chain's CDR3 is CASSQDTPSGGPRSYNEQFF. In DNA form, the CDR3 reads TGCGCCAGCAGCCAAGATACGCCTAGCGGGGGGCCCCGCTCCTACAATGAGCAGTTCTTC.

The chain recombines TRBV28 with TRBJ2-5; TRBD1 matches at 8 bases. Germline V lookup: CDR1 MDHEN, CDR2 SYDVKM. The CDR3 has 13 amino acids. After removal of 6 bases from V and 5 bases from J, the junction contained 5 bases not matched to a gene. CDR3: CASSSGGRETQYF. As DNA, the CDR3 is TGTGCCAGCAGCTCAGGGGGCCGGGAGACCCAGTACTTC.

This rearrangement joins TRBV19 to TRBJ1-2; D perhaps matches TRBD1 (6 bases). Deletions cut 1 base from V and 2 bases from J, with 8 bases between. There are 14 residues in the CDR3. Germline CDR1 and CDR2: LNHDA and SQIVND (reference sequence). The CDR3 nucleotides read TGTGCCAGTAGTATAGGCGGACAGAACTATGGCTACACCTTC. Translation: CASSIGGQNYGYTF.